This TCR beta chain is from a study of T-cell memory formation after mild COVID-19 (dated by TCRdb to the early 2020s). Broadly, across the study: TCR sequence clusters from the two donors were found to be largely donor specific. Longitudinal TCRalpha and TCRbeta repertoire sequencing tracked T-cell clones expanding and contracting after mild COVID-19 in a couple of donors. The cohort was made up of two young adult volunteers, one female and one male, who were previously healthy.

CDR1 and CDR2 are read off the germline V gene (reference sequence) as LGHDT and YNNKEL. The junction shows trimming of 5 bases on V and 4 bases on J, plus 14 bases between the germline ends. There are 14 amino acids in the CDR3, from cysteine to phenylalanine inclusive. The kept DNA is CDR3 alone, 42 bases in frame from the first base. Ficoll-Paque density gradient centrifugation was used to isolate PBMCs. The full study reports these points: Contracting CD4+ clones were found mainly in CM and EM memory subsets, while CD8+ clones were enriched in EMRA. SARS-CoV-2 specificity of the second-wave clones peaking on day 37 was not confirmed. From day 15 to 85, contracting clones showed balanced CD4/CD8 phenotypes, whereas a second wave of clones that expanded from day 15 to 37 leaned towards CD4+. Only a couple of mild cases were covered in the study, and larger cohorts including severe cases with pre-infection samples were considered necessary. The detection of some responding clones in pre-infection memory suggests that pre-existing cross-reactive memory T cells joined the SARS-CoV-2 response.

Sequencing used an Illumina NovaSeq 6000. cDNA libraries for TCRalpha and TCRbeta were prepared by 5'RACE using constant-segment primers, with sample barcodes and unique molecular identifiers added. Trizol reagent was used to extract RNA from every sample. Libraries were amplified in two PCR steps, with a second sample barcode and Illumina TruSeq adapters added in the second step. The libraries were sequenced on an Illumina NovaSeq using 2 x 150 bp paired-end reads. The authors' analysis ran thus. With migec v1.2.7, reads were demultiplexed and then collapsed into UMI-guided consensus sequences. Using mixcr v2.1.11, the UMI consensuses were aligned to TRA and TRB V and J templates and assembled into clonotypes. A clonotype was counted as expanded or contracted only when both edgeR and NoisET called the clonotype significant, with the noise models trained on biological replicates. For edgeR calls, a false discovery rate-adjusted p below 0.01 and a log2 fold-change threshold of 1 were applied. As an exploratory analysis of dynamics, max-normalized trajectories of the 1000 most abundant clonotypes were examined by PCA with hierarchical clustering. Separately sequenced CD4+ and CD8+ repertoires were used to assign a CD4 or CD8 phenotype to each responding clone. TCRdb redid the processing of the public reads, applying fastp at Q25 and MiXCR, and retained in-frame beta chains. Each CDR3 protein gets just one entry, which takes the most common genes and DNA from the rows behind it. The V and J calls come from TCRdb's annotation, not from the publication. Here the sample has under 200,000 distinct CDR3 sequences; less than 40% occur a single time. The ten largest clones take up approximately 12% of the sample.

This clonotype was counted between two and nine times. This receptor's antigen is unknown. The sample holds no much larger clone one base away, and base qualities are not on file. The sequence was collected from an adult woman who had mild COVID-19 (a few samples of this study predate the infection). The sample titles of this study are shuffled in the database, so cell type and time point are left out; the donor was told from shared clones. The chain uses TRBV3-1 and TRBJ1-1, with no confidently assigned D gene. The sample taken for sequencing was PBMCs or a T cell subset sorted from them (not recorded which). The CDR3 region reads CASSIRGMGTEAFF. The DNA sequence is given as TGTGCCAGCAGCATTCGGGGTATGGGCACTGAAGCTTTCTTT.